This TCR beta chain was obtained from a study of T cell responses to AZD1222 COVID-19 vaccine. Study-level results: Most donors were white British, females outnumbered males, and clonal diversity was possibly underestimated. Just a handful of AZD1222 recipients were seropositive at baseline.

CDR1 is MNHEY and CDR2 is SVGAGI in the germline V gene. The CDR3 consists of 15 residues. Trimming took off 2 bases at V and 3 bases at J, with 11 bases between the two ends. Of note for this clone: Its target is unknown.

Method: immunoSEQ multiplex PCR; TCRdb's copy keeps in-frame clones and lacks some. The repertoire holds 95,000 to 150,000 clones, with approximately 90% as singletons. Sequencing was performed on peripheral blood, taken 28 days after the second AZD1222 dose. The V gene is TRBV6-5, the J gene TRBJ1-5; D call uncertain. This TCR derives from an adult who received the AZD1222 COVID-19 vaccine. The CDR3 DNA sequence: TGTGCCAGCAGTTACCTGGAGGCGAACAATCAGCCCCAGCATTTT. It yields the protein CASSYLEANNQPQHF.